A selection of T cell receptor beta chains follows, all from one sample in a study of human T cells and chemical hapten exposure. TCRdb used MiXCR to reprocess the RACE reads, holding one entry per CDR3 protein. This sample has around 150,000 distinct CDR3 sequences, with more than 12% found just once. The sequencing used whole blood, collected in connection with sensitization to the hapten diphenylcyclopropenone (DPC). The receptor set was obtained from a woman under 40 with alopecia areata. Some clones in this sample may be carry-over from other donors' samples. CDR3s include the opening cysteine and the closing phenylalanine or tryptophan. A D gene is named only where the DNA matches it firmly. Only some rows state a clone size, as once, few, many or a class for expanded clones.

few	NA	TRBV20-1	TRBJ2-1	CSAVASSYNEQFF	TGCAGTGCCGTGGCAAGCTCCTACAATGAGCAGTTCTTC
many	TRBD2	TRBV28	TRBJ2-1	CASIPALAGVLNEQFF	TGTGCCAGCATCCCCGCCCTAGCGGGGGTCCTCAATGAGCAGTTCTTC
few	NA	TRBV27	TRBJ2-7	CASSPRRRHKAGQYF	TGTGCCAGCAGTCCCCGCCGGCGGCACAAAGCGGGGCAGTACTTC
NA	NA	TRBV5-3	TRBJ2-3	CARSPDPNTGTDTQYF	TGTGCCAGAAGCCCCGATCCCAACACCGGCACAGATACGCAGTATTTT
many	TRBD1	TRBV12-3/TRBV12-4	TRBJ2-7	CASSSSGTGPYEQYF	TGTGCCAGCAGTTCCTCCGGGACAGGGCCCTACGAGCAGTACTTC
NA	TRBD1	TRBV19	TRBJ1-5	CASSAGGRSNQPQHF	TGTGCCAGTAGTGCAGGGGGCAGGAGCAATCAGCCCCAGCATTTT
NA	TRBD1	TRBV7-8	TRBJ2-5	CASSFRQGETQYF	TGTGCCAGCAGCTTCAGACAGGGAGAGACCCAGTACTTC
NA	NA	TRBV28	TRBJ1-1	CASSLRGRMNTEAFF	TGTGCCAGCAGTTTAAGAGGGAGAATGAACACTGAAGCTTTCTTT
many	TRBD2	TRBV11-2	TRBJ2-3	CASSHGLAGATQYF	TGTGCCAGCAGCCACGGACTAGCGGGAGCTACGCAGTATTTT
NA	NA	TRBV7-2	TRBJ1-1	CASSPRARLEAFF	TGTGCCAGCAGTCCAAGGGCCAGGCTTGAAGCTTTCTTT
many	TRBD2	TRBV7-2	TRBJ2-7	CASGTSGASYEQYF	TGTGCCAGCGGTACTAGCGGGGCATCCTACGAGCAGTACTTC
many	TRBD1	TRBV18	TRBJ2-2	CASSPRGSSTGELFF	TGTGCCAGCTCACCCAGGGGGTCCAGCACCGGGGAGCTGTTTTTT
NA	NA	TRBV5-5	TRBJ2-7	CVSSSGTYEQYF	TGTGTCAGCAGCTCGGGGACCTACGAGCAGTACTTC
NA	TRBD1	TRBV29-1	TRBJ2-1	CSETAGGEQFF	TGCAGCGAAACCGCAGGGGGCGAGCAGTTCTTC
NA	NA	TRBV18	TRBJ1-1	CASSTTGTYLNTEAFF	TGTGCCAGCTCTACTACCGGGACGTATTTGAACACTGAAGCTTTCTTT
NA	NA	TRBV6-5	TRBJ2-2	CASRINTNTGELFF	TGTGCCAGCAGGATAAATACAAACACCGGGGAGCTGTTTTTT
many	NA	TRBV12-3/TRBV12-4	TRBJ2-7	CASSPREGAAYEQYF	TGTGCCAGCAGCCCACGGGAGGGGGCCGCCTACGAGCAGTACTTC
NA	TRBD2	TRBV7-9	TRBJ2-2	CASSRLAGINGELFF	TGTGCCAGCAGCAGACTAGCGGGGATTAACGGGGAGCTGTTTTTT
NA	NA	TRBV5-1	TRBJ2-3	CASSYGTSTDTQYF	TGCGCCAGCAGCTACGGCACTAGCACAGATACGCAGTATTTT
NA	NA	TRBV11-3	TRBJ2-3	CASSLWDSVTQYF	TGTGCCAGCAGCTTATGGGATTCTGTTACGCAGTATTTT
NA	TRBD2	TRBV29-1	TRBJ2-7	CSVEGGLAGGLYEQYF	TGCAGCGTTGAAGGAGGACTAGCGGGAGGGCTGTACGAGCAGTACTTC
many	NA	TRBV20-1	TRBJ2-7	CSARAAGPGQYF	TGCAGTGCTAGGGCCGCCGGCCCTGGGCAGTACTTC
NA	TRBD1	TRBV28	TRBJ1-5	CASRIGTGGGQPQHF	TGTGCCAGCAGAATCGGGACAGGGGGCGGACAGCCCCAGCATTTT
once	TRBD1	TRBV9	TRBJ2-2	CASSAGQGKAGELFF	TGTGCCAGCAGCGCGGGACAGGGGAAGGCCGGGGAGCTGTTTTTT
NA	NA	TRBV5-1	TRBJ1-1	CASSSEWGDTEAFF	TGCGCCAGCAGCTCCGAATGGGGGGACACTGAAGCTTTCTTT
NA	NA	TRBV13	TRBJ2-7	CASSLASRLGEQYF	TGTGCCAGCAGCTTGGCTAGCAGGCTAGGCGAGCAGTACTTC
NA	NA	TRBV13	TRBJ2-7	CASSSGHPGSEQYF	TGTGCCAGCAGCTCGGGACACCCAGGCTCCGAGCAGTACTTC
once	TRBD2	TRBV4-3	TRBJ2-2	CASSLSGGATGELFF	TGCGCCAGCAGCCTCAGCGGGGGGGCAACCGGGGAGCTGTTTTTT
NA	NA	TRBV19	TRBJ1-6	CASSFPRGMHSPLHF	TGTGCCAGTAGCTTCCCCCGGGGTATGCATTCACCCCTCCACTTT
many	NA	TRBV20-1	TRBJ2-7	CSARGVASSSSYEQYF	TGCAGTGCTAGAGGCGTGGCTAGCAGTAGCTCCTACGAGCAGTACTTC